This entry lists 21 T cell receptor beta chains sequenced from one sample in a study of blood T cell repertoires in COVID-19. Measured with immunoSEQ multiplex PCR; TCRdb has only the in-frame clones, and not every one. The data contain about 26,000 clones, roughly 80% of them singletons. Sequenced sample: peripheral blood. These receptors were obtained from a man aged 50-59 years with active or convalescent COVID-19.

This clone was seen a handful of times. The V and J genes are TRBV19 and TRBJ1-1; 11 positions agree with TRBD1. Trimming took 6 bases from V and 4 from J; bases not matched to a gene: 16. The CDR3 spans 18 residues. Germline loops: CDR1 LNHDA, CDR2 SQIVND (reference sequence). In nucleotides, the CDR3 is TGTGCCAGTAGCCCCGGGGCCGGGACAGGGGGACGGGGCACTGAAGCTTTCTTT. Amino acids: CASSPGAGTGGRGTEAFF.

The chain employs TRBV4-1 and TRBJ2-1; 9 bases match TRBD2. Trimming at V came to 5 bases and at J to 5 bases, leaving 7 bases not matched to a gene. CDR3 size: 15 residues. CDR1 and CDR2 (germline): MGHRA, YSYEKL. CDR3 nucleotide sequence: TGCGCCAGCAGCACCCCGGGACTAGCCCACAATGAGCAGTTCTTC. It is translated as CASSTPGLAHNEQFF.

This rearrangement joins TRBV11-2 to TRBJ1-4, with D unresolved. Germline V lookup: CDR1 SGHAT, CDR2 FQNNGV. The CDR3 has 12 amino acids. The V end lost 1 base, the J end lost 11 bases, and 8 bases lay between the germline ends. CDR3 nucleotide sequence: TGTGCCAGCAGCTTAGTTGGCCCTAAACTGTTTTTT. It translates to CASSLVGPKLFF.

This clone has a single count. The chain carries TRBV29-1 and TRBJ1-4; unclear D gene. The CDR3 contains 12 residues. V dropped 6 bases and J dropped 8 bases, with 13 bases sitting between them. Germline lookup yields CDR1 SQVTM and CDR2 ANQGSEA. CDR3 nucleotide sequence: TGCAGCGTAAGTTCGTTGGAGGAAAAACTGTTTTTT. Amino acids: CSVSSLEEKLFF. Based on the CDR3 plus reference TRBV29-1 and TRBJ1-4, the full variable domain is SAVISQKPSRDICQRGTSLTIQCQVDSQVTMMFWYRQQPGQSLTLIATANQGSEATYESGFVIDKFPISRPNLTFSTLTVSNMSPEDSSIYLCSVSSLEEKLFFGSGTQLSVL.

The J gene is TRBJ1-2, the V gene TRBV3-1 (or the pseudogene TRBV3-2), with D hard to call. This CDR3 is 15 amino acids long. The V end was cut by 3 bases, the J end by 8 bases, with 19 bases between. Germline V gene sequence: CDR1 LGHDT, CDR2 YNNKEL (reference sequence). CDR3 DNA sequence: TGTGCCAGCAGCCACTGGACTGCAAACGAGAAGGGCTACACCTTC. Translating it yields CASSHWTANEKGYTF.

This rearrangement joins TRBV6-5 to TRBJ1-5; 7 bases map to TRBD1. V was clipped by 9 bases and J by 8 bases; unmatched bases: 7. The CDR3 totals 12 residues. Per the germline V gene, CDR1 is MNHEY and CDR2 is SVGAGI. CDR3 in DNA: TGTGCCAGTGACAGGGCGGTGGAGCCCCAGCATTTT. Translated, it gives CASDRAVEPQHF.

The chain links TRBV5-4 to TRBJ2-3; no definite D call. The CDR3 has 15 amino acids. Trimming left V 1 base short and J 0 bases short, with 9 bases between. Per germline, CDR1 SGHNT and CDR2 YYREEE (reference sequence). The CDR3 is CASSLPPTSTDTQYF. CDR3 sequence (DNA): TGTGCCAGCAGCTTGCCCCCGACTAGCACAGATACGCAGTATTTT.

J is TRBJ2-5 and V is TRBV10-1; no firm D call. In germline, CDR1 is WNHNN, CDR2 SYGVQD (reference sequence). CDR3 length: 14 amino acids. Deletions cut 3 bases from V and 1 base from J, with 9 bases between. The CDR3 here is CASSEDRLQETQYF. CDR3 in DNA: TGCGCCAGCAGTGAAGACCGACTCCAAGAGACCCAGTACTTC.

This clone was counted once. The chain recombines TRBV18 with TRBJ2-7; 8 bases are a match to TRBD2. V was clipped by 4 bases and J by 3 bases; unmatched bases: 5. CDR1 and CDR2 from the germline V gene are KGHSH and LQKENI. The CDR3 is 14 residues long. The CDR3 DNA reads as TGTGCCAGCTCACTCTCGACTAGCGTCTACGAGCAGTACTTC. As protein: CASSLSTSVYEQYF.

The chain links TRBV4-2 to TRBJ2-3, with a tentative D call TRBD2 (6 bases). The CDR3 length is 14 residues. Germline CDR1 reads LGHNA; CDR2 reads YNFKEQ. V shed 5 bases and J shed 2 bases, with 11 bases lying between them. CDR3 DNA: TGTGCCAGCAGCGAGGGACTCTTCACAGATACGCAGTATTTT. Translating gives CASSEGLFTDTQYF.

CDR3 sequence reads: CATSSPTGGYWETTDTQYF. The CDR3 DNA sequence: TGTGCCACCAGCAGTCCGACAGGGGGCTATTGGGAGACCACAGATACGCAGTATTTT. V and J are TRBV15 and TRBJ2-3, with TRBD1 matching over 10 bases. The junction had 14 bases not matched to a gene; V was cut back by 3 bases and J by 2 bases. The CDR3 is 19 residues long. CDR1 is LNHNV, CDR2 YYDKDF, per germline (reference sequence).

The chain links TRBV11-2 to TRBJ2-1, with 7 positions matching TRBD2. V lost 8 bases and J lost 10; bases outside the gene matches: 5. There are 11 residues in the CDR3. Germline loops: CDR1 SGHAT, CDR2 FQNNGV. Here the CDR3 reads CASRGAGEQFF. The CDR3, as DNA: TGTGCCAGCCGTGGAGCGGGAGAGCAGTTCTTC.

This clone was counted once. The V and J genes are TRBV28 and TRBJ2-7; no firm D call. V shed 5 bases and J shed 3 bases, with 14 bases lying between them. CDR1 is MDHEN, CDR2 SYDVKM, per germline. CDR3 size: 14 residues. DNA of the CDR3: TGTGCCAGCAGTGTATCGTGGAGAAACTACGAGCAGTACTTC. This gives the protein CASSVSWRNYEQYF.

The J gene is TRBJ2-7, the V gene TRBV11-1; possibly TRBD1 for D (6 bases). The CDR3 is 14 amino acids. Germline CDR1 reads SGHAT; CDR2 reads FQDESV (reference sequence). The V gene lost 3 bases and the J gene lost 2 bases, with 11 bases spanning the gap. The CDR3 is CASSFLQGAYEQYF. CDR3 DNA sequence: TGTGCCAGCAGCTTCTTACAGGGAGCCTACGAGCAGTACTTC.

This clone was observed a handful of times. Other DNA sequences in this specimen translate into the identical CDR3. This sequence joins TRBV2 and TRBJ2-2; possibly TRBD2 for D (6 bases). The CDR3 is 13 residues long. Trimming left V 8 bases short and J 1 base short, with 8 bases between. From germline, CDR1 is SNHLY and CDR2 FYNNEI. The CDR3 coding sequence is TGTGCCAGCGGAGGGGAGAACACCGGGGAGCTGTTTTTT. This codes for CASGGENTGELFF. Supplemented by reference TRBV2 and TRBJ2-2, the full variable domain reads EPEVTQTPSHQVTQMGQEVILRCVPISNHLYFYWYRQILGQKVEFLVSFYNNEISEKSEIFDDQFSVERPDGSNFTLKIRSTKLEDSAMYFCASGGENTGELFFGEGSRLTVL.

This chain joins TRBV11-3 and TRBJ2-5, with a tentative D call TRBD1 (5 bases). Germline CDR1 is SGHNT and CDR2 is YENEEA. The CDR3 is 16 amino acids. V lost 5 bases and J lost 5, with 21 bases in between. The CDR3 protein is CASSLQTRVLVETQYF. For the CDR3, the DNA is TGTGCCAGCAGCCTTCAGACCAGGGTTTTGGTGGAGACCCAGTACTTC.

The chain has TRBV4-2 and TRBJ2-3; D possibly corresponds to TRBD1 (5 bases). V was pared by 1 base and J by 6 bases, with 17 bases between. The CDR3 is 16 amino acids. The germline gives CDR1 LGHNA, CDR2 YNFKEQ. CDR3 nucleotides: TGTGCCAGCAGCCAAGGTTTAGGGGTACCCGGGGATACGCAGTATTTT. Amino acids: CASSQGLGVPGDTQYF.

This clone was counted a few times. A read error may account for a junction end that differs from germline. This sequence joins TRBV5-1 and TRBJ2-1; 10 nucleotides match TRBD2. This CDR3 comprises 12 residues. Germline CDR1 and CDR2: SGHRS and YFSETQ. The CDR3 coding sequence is TGCGCCAGCAGCTTGTCTAGCGGGAGTGGGATCTTC. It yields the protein CASSLSSGSGIF. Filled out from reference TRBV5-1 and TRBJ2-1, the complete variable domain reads KAGVTQTPRYLIKTRGQQVTLSCSPISGHRSVSWYQQTPGQGLQFLFEYFSETQRNKGNFPGRFSGRQFSNSRSEMNVSTLELGDSALYLCASSLSSGSGIFGPGTRLTVL.

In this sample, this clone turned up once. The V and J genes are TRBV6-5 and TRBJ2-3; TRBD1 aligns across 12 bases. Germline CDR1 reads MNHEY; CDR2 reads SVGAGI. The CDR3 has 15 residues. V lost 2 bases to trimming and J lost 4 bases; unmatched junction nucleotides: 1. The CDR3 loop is CASSYGTGGSDTQYF. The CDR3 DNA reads TGTGCCAGCAGTTACGGGACAGGGGGCTCAGATACGCAGTATTTT.

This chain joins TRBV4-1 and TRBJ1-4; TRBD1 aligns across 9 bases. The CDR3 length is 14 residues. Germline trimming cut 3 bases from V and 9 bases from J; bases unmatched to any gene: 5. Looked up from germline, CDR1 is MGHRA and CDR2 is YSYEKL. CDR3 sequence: CASSQGQGGKKLFF. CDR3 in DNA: TGCGCCAGCAGCCAGGGACAGGGCGGGAAAAAACTGTTTTTT.

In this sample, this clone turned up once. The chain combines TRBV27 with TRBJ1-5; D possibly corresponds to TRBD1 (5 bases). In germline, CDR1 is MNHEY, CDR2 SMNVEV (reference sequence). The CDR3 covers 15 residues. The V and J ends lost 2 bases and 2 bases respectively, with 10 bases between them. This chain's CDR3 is CASSLRGGGNQPQHF. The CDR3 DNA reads TGTGCCAGCAGTTTAAGGGGAGGTGGCAATCAGCCCCAGCATTTT.